This is a list of T cell receptor beta chains from one sample in a study of OX40 agonist ivuxolimab in advanced cancers. Measured with immunoSEQ multiplex PCR; TCRdb has only the in-frame clones, and not every one. The table includes about 30,000 clones, 75% to 85% detected once. The sample here was CD4+ or CD8+ T cells sorted from blood, taken in a trial of the OX40 agonist ivuxolimab. These receptors all come from an adult with an advanced solid tumor such as melanoma, head and neck, liver or kidney cancer. Each CDR3 is given with its conserved first and last residue. A D gene is named only where the DNA matches it firmly. Where a row states a size, it is once, few, many or the class of an expanded clone; other rows omit it.

d_call	cdr3_length	clone_size	v_call	j_call	cdr3_nt	cdr3_aa
TRBD2	17	NA	TRBV5-1	TRBJ2-2	TGCGCCAGCAGCTTGGATCCTAGCGGGGGGAACACCGGGGAGCTGTTTTTT	CASSLDPSGGNTGELFF
TRBD2	15	NA	TRBV7-6	TRBJ2-7	TGTGCCAGCAGCTCGGGGGGGGGAGCTACCTACGAGCAGTACTTC	CASSSGGGATYEQYF
NA	16	NA	TRBV11-2	TRBJ1-2	TGTGCCAGCAGCTTAGTTCAGAGCGCTACTAACTATGGCTACACCTTC	CASSLVQSATNYGYTF
NA	13	once	TRBV7-7	TRBJ2-1	TGTGCCAGCAGCTTCGGCGATTATAGTGAGCAGTTCTTC	CASSFGDYSEQFF
NA	14	NA	TRBV9	TRBJ1-3	TGTGCCAGCAGCGAAGGGGGTTCTGGAAACACCATATATTTT	CASSEGGSGNTIYF
NA	14	NA	TRBV7-8	TRBJ1-1	TGTGCCAGCAGCCAGAGAGAGGGGAACACTGAAGCTTTCTTT	CASSQREGNTEAFF
NA	14	once	TRBV5-4	TRBJ2-4	TGTGCCAGCAGCTCAGTAGTAGCCAAAAACATTCAGTACTTC	CASSSVVAKNIQYF
NA	17	NA	TRBV27	TRBJ1-6	TGTGCCAGCAGTTTCAAGGGGACCCCATCCTATAATTCACCCCTCCACTTT	CASSFKGTPSYNSPLHF
NA	14	NA	TRBV7-2	TRBJ2-3	TGTGCCAGCAGCTTAATGGGGCCCTCAGATACGCAGTATTTT	CASSLMGPSDTQYF
NA	11	NA	TRBV28	TRBJ2-7	TGTGCCAGCAGGGAAACCTACGAGCAGTACTTC	CASRETYEQYF
TRBD2	17	NA	TRBV2	TRBJ2-7	TGTGCCAGCAGTGAAGCCCGAGGACTAGCGGGGGGATACGAGCAGTACTTC	CASSEARGLAGGYEQYF
NA	13	NA	TRBV29-1	TRBJ1-2	TGCAGCGTTGATTTTGGGAGCTCCTATGGCTACACCTTC	CSVDFGSSYGYTF
NA	18	NA	TRBV13	TRBJ2-7	TGTGCCAGCACCTTCTCCCGATTGGGGGGAAGGCCCGTGGGCGAGCAGTACTTC	CASTFSRLGGRPVGEQYF
TRBD1	15	NA	TRBV28	TRBJ1-5	TGTGCCAGCACCACGACCGGGACAGGGAAACAGCCCCAGCATTTT	CASTTTGTGKQPQHF
TRBD1	15	NA	TRBV2	TRBJ1-1	TGTGCCAGCGAGGGACAGGGGCTAATGAACACTGAAGCTTTCTTT	CASEGQGLMNTEAFF
TRBD2	18	few	TRBV28	TRBJ2-5	TGTGCCAGCAGTTTCCCGGCTAGCGGGGGGGCGGACCAAGAGACCCAGTACTTC	CASSFPASGGADQETQYF
NA	14	NA	TRBV6-5	TRBJ2-7	TGTGCCAGCAGTTACTCGAAGACCCTCTACGAGCAGTACTTC	CASSYSKTLYEQYF
NA	14	NA	TRBV29-1	TRBJ2-1	TGCAGCGTTCGGGGGACTGCGGAGCACAATGAGCAGTTCTTC	CSVRGTAEHNEQFF
NA	13	NA	TRBV30	TRBJ2-7	TGTGCCTGGAGTGCATCGGGGAGTTACGAGCAGTACTTC	CAWSASGSYEQYF
TRBD1	17	NA	TRBV6-1	TRBJ1-1	TGTGCCAGCAGAGAAACACAACTTCAGGGGGTTTGGACTGAAGCTTTCTTT	CASRETQLQGVWTEAFF
TRBD1	16	once	TRBV6-1	TRBJ1-5	TGTGCCAGCAGTGTGGGACAGGGACTAGGCAATCAGCCCCAGCATTTT	CASSVGQGLGNQPQHF
NA	13	NA	TRBV2	TRBJ2-3	TGTGCCAGCAGTGAAGCTCCGGGAGATACGCAGTATTTT	CASSEAPGDTQYF
TRBD2	15	once	TRBV19	TRBJ2-1	TGTGCCAGTAGTATAAGGGGACTAGCGGGGAACGAGCAGTTCTTC	CASSIRGLAGNEQFF
NA	12	NA	TRBV7-9	TRBJ2-1	TGTGCCAGCAGCCCCGCCGTGGCTGAGCAGTTCTTC	CASSPAVAEQFF
NA	13	NA	TRBV18	TRBJ1-1	TGTGCCAGCTCACCGGGAGCGAACACTGAAGCTTTCTTT	CASSPGANTEAFF
NA	12	few	TRBV7-2	TRBJ1-2	TGTGCCAGCAGCCTAAGGACCCGTGGCTACACCTTC	CASSLRTRGYTF
TRBD1	17	few	TRBV11-2	TRBJ2-2	TGTGCCAGCAGCCGTCCCGGGACAGTGGGGAACACCGGGGAGCTGTTTTTT	CASSRPGTVGNTGELFF
NA	15	NA	TRBV7-2	TRBJ1-5	TGTGCCAGCAGCTTAGAGGGGGGCGATTATCAGCCCCAGCATTTT	CASSLEGGDYQPQHF
TRBD1	15	few	TRBV6-6	TRBJ2-3	TGTGCCAGCAGTTACGGACAGGGTATGGTAGATACGCAGTATTTT	CASSYGQGMVDTQYF
NA	16	NA	TRBV4-1	TRBJ1-3	TGCGCCAGCAGCCAGGCACAGGGCTTCTCTGGAAACACCATATATTTT	CASSQAQGFSGNTIYF
NA	16	few	TRBV9	TRBJ1-2	TGTGCCAGCAGCGTAGGGGATCAGGTCCTTAACTATGGCTACACCTTC	CASSVGDQVLNYGYTF
NA	16	NA	TRBV6-1	TRBJ2-3	TGTGCCAGCAGTGAATGGGGGCTTGCTCCCACAGATACGCAGTATTTT	CASSEWGLAPTDTQYF
NA	13	few	TRBV5-1	TRBJ2-7	TGCGCCAGCAGCTTGAGCCTATTATACGAGCAGTACTTC	CASSLSLLYEQYF
TRBD1	17	NA	TRBV30	TRBJ1-4	TGTGCCGGACGAGGGACAGGGAATCCGGTTACTAATGAAAAACTGTTTTTT	CAGRGTGNPVTNEKLFF
TRBD1	18	few	TRBV4-1	TRBJ2-6	TGCGCCAGCAGCCAAGGGACAGGGAAGGGTTCCGGGGCCAACGTCCTGACTTTC	CASSQGTGKGSGANVLTF
NA	15	NA	TRBV7-9	TRBJ2-7	TGTGCCAGCAGCGGGGGACACCTATCTAACTACGAGCAGTACTTC	CASSGGHLSNYEQYF